This TCR beta chain emerged from a study of beta chain features in type 1 diabetes. Study information: On cell yields, gender and age, patients and healthy donors were similar. Study-wide findings and caveats: Sequencing from cDNA could over-represent high-TCR-expressing cells. TCRB repertoires of naive, central memory and Treg cells appeared more similar among patients than among healthy donors. PCR may have favored shorter templates equally in patients and controls.

What was sequenced were expressed TCRB transcripts, since all of the isolated RNA had been reverse transcribed. The repertoire was sequenced with immunoSEQ multiplex PCR; TCRdb's copy has only in-frame clones and lacks some. The sample holds 900,000 or so clones, roughly 16% seen once. To note about this clone: The antigen remains unidentified.

V dropped 5 bases and J dropped 2 bases, with 19 bases sitting between them. The length of the CDR3 is 17 residues. Germline V gives CDR1 MNHEY, CDR2 SMNVEV (reference sequence). The gene calls are TRBV27 and TRBJ1-5, with D perhaps TRBD1 (5 bases). The sample consisted of naive CD4+ T cells from blood. The sequence came from a woman between 18 and 29 years old in good health. CDR3 nucleotides: TGTGCCAGCAGTCCCGCTGGGGGGGGGTCTGGCAATCAGCCCCAGCATTTT. This translates into CASSPAGGGSGNQPQHF.